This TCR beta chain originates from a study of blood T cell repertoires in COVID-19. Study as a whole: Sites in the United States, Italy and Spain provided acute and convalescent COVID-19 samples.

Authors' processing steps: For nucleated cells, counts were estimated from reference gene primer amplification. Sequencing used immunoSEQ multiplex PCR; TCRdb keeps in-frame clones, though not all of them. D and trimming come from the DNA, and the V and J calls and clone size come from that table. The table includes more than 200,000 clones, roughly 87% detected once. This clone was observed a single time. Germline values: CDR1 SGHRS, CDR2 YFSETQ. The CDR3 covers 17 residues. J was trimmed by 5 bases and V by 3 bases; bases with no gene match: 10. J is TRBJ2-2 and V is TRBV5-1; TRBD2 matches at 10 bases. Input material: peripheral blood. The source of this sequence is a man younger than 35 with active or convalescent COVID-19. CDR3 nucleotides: TGCGCCAGCAGCTCGGACCCAGCGGGAGGGCCGACCGGGGAGCTGTTTTTT. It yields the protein CASSSDPAGGPTGELFF. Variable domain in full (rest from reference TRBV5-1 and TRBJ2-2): KAGVTQTPRYLIKTRGQQVTLSCSPISGHRSVSWYQQTPGQGLQFLFEYFSETQRNKGNFPGRFSGRQFSNSRSEMNVSTLELGDSALYLCASSSDPAGGPTGELFFGEGSRLTVL.